Following are 16 T cell receptor beta chains from one sample sequenced in a study of type 1 and type 2 diabetes patients. PCR was run on genomic DNA. Multiplex PCR with 30 forward and 13 reverse primers amplified the TCR beta CDR3. TCRdb called the multiplex PCR reads again in MiXCR, with one record for every CDR3 protein. The sample yields about 250,000 distinct CDR3 sequences, roughly 50% seen once. The sample consisted of peripheral blood mononuclear cells (PBMCs). The receptor source for this set is a man aged 18 to 30 with type 2 diabetes.

The gene calls are TRBV14 and TRBJ2-1; D unclear. The germline CDR1 and CDR2 sequences are SGHDN and FVKESK. There are 13 residues in the CDR3. The V gene lost 0 bases and the J gene lost 10 bases, with 10 bases spanning the gap. This CDR3 is CASSQELALEQFF. The CDR3 region has the DNA TGTGCCAGCAGCCAAGAATTAGCACTGGAGCAGTTCTTC. The full variable domain, with the rest looked up from reference TRBV14 and TRBJ2-1, is EAGVTQFPSHSVIEKGQTVTLRCDPISGHDNLYWYRRVMGKEIKFLLHFVKESKQDESGMPNNRFLAERTGGTYSTLKVQPAELEDSGVYFCASSQELALEQFFGPGTRLTVL.

V usage is TRBV19 and J usage is TRBJ1-5; D is undetermined. This CDR3 has 12 amino acids. Germline V lookup: CDR1 LNHDA, CDR2 SQIVND (reference sequence). V lost 5 bases to trimming and J lost 9 bases, with 11 bases between them. The CDR3 region has the DNA TGTGCCAGTAGTCCGAGCGCCTCGCCCCAGCATTTT. Its translation is CASSPSASPQHF. Filled out from reference TRBV19 and TRBJ1-5, the complete variable domain reads DGGITQSPKYLFRKEGQNVTLSCEQNLNHDAMYWYRQDPGQGLRLIYYSQIVNDFQKGDIAEGYSVSREKKESFPLTVTSAQKNPTAFYLCASSPSASPQHFGDGTRLSIL.

Points on this clonotype: The germline gene is not matched at one end of the junction; a read error may be the cause. V usage is TRBV20-1 and J usage is TRBJ2-2; TRBD2 might be the D (6 bases). The CDR3 is 15 amino acids. CDR1 and CDR2 (germline): DFQATT, SNEGSKA (reference sequence). CDR3 bases: TGCAGTGCTGGAGACCGGGAGCTTAACACCGGGGAGCTGTTTTTT. Residues: CSAGDRELNTGELFF.

Many counts were recorded for this clonotype. The chain couples TRBV2 to TRBJ1-2; D is possibly TRBD1 (6 bases). V was trimmed by 1 base and J by 5 bases, leaving 11 bases between them. Germline CDR1 and CDR2: SNHLY and FYNNEI. The CDR3 length is 14 residues. CDR3 residues: CASSEDRAGYGYTF. The CDR3 bases are TGTGCCAGCAGTGAAGACAGGGCTGGATATGGCTACACCTTC.

The chain combines TRBV7-3 with TRBJ2-2, with D hard to call. Trimming left V 2 bases short and J 0 bases short, with 10 bases between. The CDR3 has 16 residues. Germline CDR1 SGHTA, CDR2 FQGTGA. CDR3 in amino acids: CASSLGSSANTGELFF. CDR3 nucleotide sequence: TGTGCCAGCAGCTTAGGTTCCTCGGCGAACACCGGGGAGCTGTTTTTT.

The chain links TRBV19 to TRBJ2-3, with TRBD1 identical over 7 bases. J was trimmed by 5 bases and V by 6 bases; bases with no gene match: 5. This CDR3 has 13 residues. CDR1 is LNHDA, CDR2 SQIVND, per germline (reference sequence). CDR3 bases: TGTGCCAGTAGCTACCAGGGGGTAGATACGCAGTATTTT. Protein product: CASSYQGVDTQYF.

In this sample, this clonotype turned up a few times. The CDR3 protein is CAFDRGEKLFF. The CDR3 nucleotides are TGTGCCTTTGACAGGGGTGAAAAACTGTTTTTT. This rearrangement joins TRBV30 to TRBJ1-4; 8 bases line up with TRBD1. The CDR3 loop spans 11 amino acids. J lost 7 bases, V lost 7 bases, and 2 bases had no gene match. The V gene's germline CDR1 is GTSNPN and CDR2 SVGIG (reference sequence).

DNA for the CDR3: TGTGCCAGCAGTTACTCACTACAGGGGAGTGCCACTGAAGCTTTCTTT. Its protein is CASSYSLQGSATEAFF. This chain links TRBV6-6 with TRBJ1-1; 7 bases agree with TRBD1. CDR3 length: 16 residues. Losses at the gene ends were 0 bases for V and 4 bases for J; bases not matched to a gene: 8. Germline V gene sequence: CDR1 MNHNY, CDR2 SVGAGI (reference sequence).

This clonotype appeared a few times. The V call is TRBV7-8, the J call TRBJ2-7, with unresolved D. Looked up from germline, CDR1 is SGHVS and CDR2 is FQNEAQ. This CDR3 is built from 15 residues. Deletions cut 5 bases from V and 0 bases from J, with 14 bases between. The CDR3 protein is CASSASPIPSYEQYF. The CDR3, as DNA: TGTGCCAGCAGCGCCAGCCCTATCCCCTCCTACGAGCAGTACTTC.

This clonotype was detected only a few times. The genes are TRBV19 and TRBJ2-1, with D maybe TRBD2 (5 bases). Looked up from germline, CDR1 is LNHDA and CDR2 is SQIVND (reference sequence). Trimming shortened V by 5 bases and J by 1 base, and 9 bases separated the two germline ends. The CDR3 sequence is 14 residues long. As DNA, the CDR3 is TGTGCCAGTAGTGAGAGGACTTCCTACAATGAGCAGTTCTTC. Translation: CASSERTSYNEQFF.

The genes are TRBV7-8 and TRBJ2-1; possibly TRBD2 for D (7 bases). This CDR3 region has 14 residues. Trimming stripped 6 bases from V and 7 bases from J, with 16 bases between. The germline V gene encodes CDR1 SGHVS and CDR2 FQNEAQ. CDR3 protein: CASSLRGAHNEQFF. The CDR3 DNA follows: TGTGCCAGCAGTTTACGGGGGGCCCATAATGAGCAGTTCTTC. The whole variable domain, remainder taken from reference TRBV7-8 and TRBJ2-1, is GAGVSQSPRYKVAKRGQDVALRCDPISGHVSLFWYQQALGQGPEFLTYFQNEAQLDKSGLPSDRFFAERPEGSVSTLKIQRTQQEDSAVYLCASSLRGAHNEQFFGPGTRLTVL.

This clonotype was counted ten times or more. The gene calls are TRBV19 and TRBJ2-5, with 13 bases that match TRBD2. The CDR3 extends over 15 amino acids. Germline V lookup: CDR1 LNHDA, CDR2 SQIVND (reference sequence). After removal of 8 bases from V and 5 bases from J, the junction contained 8 bases not matched to a gene. The CDR3 here is CASGRLAGGEETQYF. CDR3 nucleotides: TGTGCCAGTGGCAGACTAGCGGGGGGAGAGGAGACCCAGTACTTC.

This sequence joins TRBV6-1 and TRBJ1-5; D call uncertain. From germline, CDR1 is MNHNS and CDR2 SASEGT. V lost 4 bases and J 6 bases, leaving 10 bases between the germline ends. The CDR3 sequence is 13 residues long. The CDR3 DNA reads as TGTGCCAGCAGTGCTAGGGCTGGTCAGCCCCAGCATTTT. Translated: CASSARAGQPQHF.

The rearrangement links TRBV7-7 to TRBJ2-7; maybe TRBD1 (5 bases). This CDR3 has 17 residues. V was cut by 0 bases and J by 2 bases, with 17 bases left in between. Germline V gives CDR1 SSHAT, CDR2 FNYEAQ (reference sequence). CDR3 DNA sequence: TGTGCCAGCAGCTTAGCGAGTCGAACAGGCTTTCCCTACGAGCAGTACTTC. Protein sequence: CASSLASRTGFPYEQYF. Using reference TRBV7-7 and TRBJ2-7 for the parts outside the CDR3, the full variable domain is GAGVSQSPRYKVTKRGQDVTLRCDPISSHATLYWYQQALGQGPEFLTYFNYEAQPDKSGLPSDRFSAERPEGSISTLTIQRTEQRDSAMYRCASSLASRTGFPYEQYFGPGTRLTVT.

This clonotype occurred a few times. The V call is TRBV20-1, the J call TRBJ2-1, with a tentative D call TRBD1 (6 bases). Germline CDR1 is DFQATT and CDR2 is SNEGSKA (reference sequence). Trimming took 6 bases from V and 0 from J, leaving 15 bases between them. The CDR3 has 15 residues. The CDR3 DNA sequence: TGCAGTGCCAAGAGGGACACTAGCTCCTACAATGAGCAGTTCTTC. It encodes CSAKRDTSSYNEQFF.

The rearrangement joins TRBV19 to TRBJ2-6; weak D call: TRBD2 (7 bases). The V end was cut by 5 bases, the J end by 0 bases, with 11 bases between. Looked up from germline, CDR1 is LNHDA and CDR2 is SQIVND (reference sequence). The CDR3 is made up of 16 amino acids. DNA for the CDR3: TGTGCCAGTAGTGGACTAGGGGGCTCTGGGGCCAACGTCCTGACTTTC. It specifies CASSGLGGSGANVLTF.